These 9 T cell receptor beta chains came from one sample sequenced in a study of shared clonotypes between healthy human individuals. Assay: immunoSEQ multiplex PCR; the TCRdb copy retains only in-frame clones and omits some. The table shows approximately 2,000,000 clones, with about nine tenths occurring only once. Sequencing used naive CD4+ T cells from PBMCs. Subset meaning: CD45RA+ positively selected. These receptors all stem from a man aged 18 to 35 in good health. Some clones in this sample may be carry-over from other donors' samples.

The rearrangement uses TRBV5-1 and TRBJ1-1; D is unresolved. V was shortened by 1 base and J by 3 bases, with 13 bases between the two germline ends. CDR1 and CDR2 from the germline V gene are SGHRS and YFSETQ. CDR3 length equals 15 residues. CDR3 nucleotide sequence: TGCGCCAGCAGCTTGCGCTCGGAACTTGACACTGAAGCTTTCTTT. Translating it yields CASSLRSELDTEAFF.

This chain connects TRBV5-1 to TRBJ1-1; D call uncertain. Germline CDR1 SGHRS, CDR2 YFSETQ. V lost 1 base to trimming and J lost 6 bases, with 10 bases between them. The CDR3 contains 13 residues. CDR3 residues: CASSLRPGAEAFF. The CDR3 DNA reads TGCGCCAGCAGCTTGCGTCCAGGAGCTGAAGCTTTCTTT.

The chain recombines TRBV6-5 with TRBJ1-5, with 7 positions matching TRBD1. This CDR3 is 14 amino acids long. The V segment lost 6 bases and the J segment 7 bases; nucleotides outside the gene matches: 9. The germline V gene has CDR1 MNHEY and CDR2 SVGAGI. The CDR3 DNA reads as TGTGCCAGCAGCAGACAACAGGGGCACCAGCCCCAGCATTTT. It yields the protein CASSRQQGHQPQHF.

The J gene is TRBJ1-5, the V gene TRBV6-1; D may be TRBD1 (5 bases). CDR1 and CDR2 (germline): MNHNS, SASEGT. The CDR3 is 13 amino acids. Trimming took 4 bases from V and 6 from J, leaving 10 bases between them. The CDR3 bases are TGTGCCAGCAGTGCAGTAGGGGCTCAGCCCCAGCATTTT. Its protein is CASSAVGAQPQHF.

The V gene is TRBV5-1, the J gene TRBJ2-3; 13 nucleotides align to TRBD2. Germline V gene sequence: CDR1 SGHRS, CDR2 YFSETQ. CDR3 size: 18 residues. V gave up 2 bases and J gave up 1 base; unmatched junction bases: 7. The CDR3 spells CASSLGTSGIGGTDTQYF. CDR3 nucleotide sequence: TGCGCCAGCAGCTTAGGGACTAGCGGGATAGGAGGCACAGATACGCAGTATTTT.

In this sample, this clone turned up a few times. This chain joins TRBV18 and TRBJ2-7, with TRBD2 matching 7 bases. The CDR3 runs to 15 residues. J lost 4 bases, V lost 3 bases, and 9 bases had no gene match. Germline loops: CDR1 KGHSH, CDR2 LQKENI. Here the CDR3 reads CASSPGLDQIYEQYF. CDR3 DNA: TGTGCCAGCTCACCCGGACTAGACCAGATATACGAGCAGTACTTC.

The chain joins TRBV18 to TRBJ2-2; D is unresolved. This CDR3 is 13 amino acids long. Germline-derived CDR1 and CDR2 are KGHSH and LQKENI. Trimming removed 2 bases from V and 8 bases from J, with 9 bases in between. For the CDR3, the DNA is TGTGCCAGCTCACCAAAAAATCTGGGGGAGCTGTTTTTT. Protein product: CASSPKNLGELFF. The whole variable domain, remainder taken from reference TRBV18 and TRBJ2-2, is NAGVMQNPRHLVRRRGQEARLRCSPMKGHSHVYWYRQLPEEGLKFMVYLQKENIIDESGMPKERFSAEFPKEGPSILRIQQVVRGDSAAYFCASSPKNLGELFFGEGSRLTVL.

The rearrangement links TRBV5-1 to TRBJ2-3; tentatively, D is TRBD2 (5 bases). V lost 2 bases, J lost 6 bases, and 10 bases lay in between. Germline V gene sequence: CDR1 SGHRS, CDR2 YFSETQ. This CDR3 is built from 13 residues. In DNA, the CDR3 is TGCGCCAGCAGCTTCGGAGGAGGCGATACGCAGTATTTT. Amino acids: CASSFGGGDTQYF.

The rearrangement links TRBV25-1 to TRBJ2-3; 10 bases align to TRBD2. In germline, CDR1 is MGHDK, CDR2 SYGVNS. The CDR3 runs 16 residues. Unmatched junction bases numbered 12, after V lost 3 bases and J lost 9 bases. As DNA, the CDR3 is TGTGCCAGCAGTGAGGTCGGGTCTAGCGGGAGTAGGACGCAGTATTTT. Amino acid sequence: CASSEVGSSGSRTQYF.